Presented here are 5 T cell receptor beta chains from one specimen sequenced in a study of blood T cell repertoires in COVID-19. The assay was immunoSEQ multiplex PCR, and TCRdb's table has in-frame clones only and misses some. The sample lists about 72,000 clones, more than 80% occurring once. Sequenced material: peripheral blood. Receptor source: a woman aged 80 or over with active or convalescent COVID-19.

The chain employs TRBV28 and TRBJ1-1; no clear D gene. The germline V gene has CDR1 MDHEN and CDR2 SYDVKM. The CDR3 extends over 11 amino acids. Trimming cost V 8 bases and J 1 base, with 5 bases left between them. The CDR3 here is CASEKNTEAFF. Here the CDR3 DNA reads TGTGCCAGCGAGAAGAACACTGAAGCTTTCTTT.

V gene TRBV12-5 combines with J gene TRBJ2-1, with 10 bases lining up with TRBD2. Germline V gene sequence: CDR1 LGHNT, CDR2 FRNRAP. V dropped 4 bases and J dropped 6; count of bases not matched to a gene: 15. This CDR3 has 18 amino acids. CDR3 coding DNA: TGTGCTAGTGGTTGGAACAACCTAGCGGGGGTAGCCGGCAATGAGCAGTTCTTC. Protein: CASGWNNLAGVAGNEQFF.

This clone was recorded once. V usage is TRBV10-3 and J usage is TRBJ2-7; D possibly corresponds to TRBD2 (5 bases). The V gene lost 2 bases and the J gene lost 8 bases, with 10 bases spanning the gap. The CDR3 runs 12 residues. Looked up from germline, CDR1 is ENHRY and CDR2 is SYGVKD. This CDR3 reads CAISEPPGKQYF. The CDR3 nucleotides read TGTGCCATCAGTGAGCCCCCGGGAAAGCAGTACTTC.

This clone was seen once. The CDR3 loop reads CASRPVQAYNSPLHF. CDR3 in DNA: TGCGCCAGCAGGCCAGTCCAGGCTTATAATTCACCCCTCCACTTT. The J gene is TRBJ1-6, the V gene TRBV5-1; D is uncertain. V was trimmed by 5 bases and J by 4 bases, leaving 13 bases between them. This CDR3 has 15 amino acids. Germline CDR1 and CDR2: SGHRS and YFSETQ.

The CDR3 spells CASSPRTSGGAQYF. The CDR3 DNA sequence: TGTGCCAGCAGCCCACGTACTAGCGGGGGAGCCCAGTACTTC. The V gene is TRBV5-4, the J gene TRBJ2-5, with 11 positions matching TRBD2. Looked up from germline, CDR1 is SGHNT and CDR2 is YYREEE (reference sequence). CDR3 length: 14 residues. The ends lost 4 bases at V and 9 bases at J; junction bases unmatched: 8.